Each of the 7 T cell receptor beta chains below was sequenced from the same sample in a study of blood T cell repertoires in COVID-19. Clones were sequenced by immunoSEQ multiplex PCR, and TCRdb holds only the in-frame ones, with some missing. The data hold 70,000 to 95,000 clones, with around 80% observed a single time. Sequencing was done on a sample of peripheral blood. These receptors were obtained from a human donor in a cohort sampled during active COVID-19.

The CDR3: CASSIQQGASPLHF. The CDR3 DNA reads TGTGCCAGTAGTATTCAACAGGGGGCTTCACCCCTCCACTTT. This chain connects TRBV19 to TRBJ1-6; 9 positions match TRBD1. The CDR3 totals 14 residues. The V and J ends lost 3 bases and 9 bases, in that order; junction bases with no gene match: 3. CDR1 and CDR2 from the germline V gene are LNHDA and SQIVND (reference sequence). The entire variable domain, with the rest obtained from reference TRBV19 and TRBJ1-6, is as follows: DGGITQSPKYLFRKEGQNVTLSCEQNLNHDAMYWYRQDPGQGLRLIYYSQIVNDFQKGDIAEGYSVSREKKESFPLTVTSAQKNPTAFYLCASSIQQGASPLHFGNGTRLTVT.

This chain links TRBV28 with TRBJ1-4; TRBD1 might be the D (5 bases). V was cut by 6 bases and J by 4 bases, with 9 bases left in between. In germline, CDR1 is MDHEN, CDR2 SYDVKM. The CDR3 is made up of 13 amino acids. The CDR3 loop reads CASSTGFNEKLFF. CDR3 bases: TGTGCCAGCAGCACAGGCTTTAATGAAAAACTGTTTTTT.

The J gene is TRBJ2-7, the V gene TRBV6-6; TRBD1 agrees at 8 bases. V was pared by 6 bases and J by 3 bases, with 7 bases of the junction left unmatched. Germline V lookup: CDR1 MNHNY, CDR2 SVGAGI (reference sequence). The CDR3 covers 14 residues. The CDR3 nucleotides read TGTGCCAGCAGCCGCGGGACAGGCGTCTACGAGCAGTACTTC. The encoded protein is CASSRGTGVYEQYF.

CDR3 amino acids: CASSFRGGEGYTF. For the CDR3, the DNA is TGTGCCAGCAGTTTTCGGGGTGGCGAGGGCTACACCTTC. This chain links TRBV27 with TRBJ1-2; D remains unclear. The CDR3 sequence is 13 residues long. Trimming took off 3 bases at V and 8 bases at J, with 13 bases between the two ends. Per the germline V gene, CDR1 is MNHEY and CDR2 is SMNVEV (reference sequence).

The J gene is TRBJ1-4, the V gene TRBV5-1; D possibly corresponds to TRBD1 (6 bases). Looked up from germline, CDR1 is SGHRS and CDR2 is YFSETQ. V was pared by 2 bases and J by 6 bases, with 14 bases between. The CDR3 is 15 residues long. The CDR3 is CASSLQGLGDEKLFF. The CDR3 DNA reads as TGCGCCAGCAGCTTACAGGGTCTCGGCGATGAAAAACTGTTTTTT.

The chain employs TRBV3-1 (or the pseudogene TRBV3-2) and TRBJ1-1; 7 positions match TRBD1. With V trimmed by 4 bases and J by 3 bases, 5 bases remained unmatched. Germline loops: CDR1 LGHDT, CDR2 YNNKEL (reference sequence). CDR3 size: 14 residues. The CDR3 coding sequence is TGTGCCAGCAGCCCATCGACAGGGCACACTGAAGCTTTCTTT. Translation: CASSPSTGHTEAFF.

CDR3 residues: CASSQGSSGGQIDTQYF. The CDR3 DNA sequence: TGTGCCAGCAGCCAAGGCTCTAGCGGGGGCCAAATTGATACGCAGTATTTT. This chain connects TRBV4-2 to TRBJ2-3, with TRBD2 identical over 10 bases. Germline V lookup: CDR1 LGHNA, CDR2 YNFKEQ. CDR3 length: 17 residues. Trimming removed 1 base from V and 6 bases from J; junction bases left unmatched: 10.